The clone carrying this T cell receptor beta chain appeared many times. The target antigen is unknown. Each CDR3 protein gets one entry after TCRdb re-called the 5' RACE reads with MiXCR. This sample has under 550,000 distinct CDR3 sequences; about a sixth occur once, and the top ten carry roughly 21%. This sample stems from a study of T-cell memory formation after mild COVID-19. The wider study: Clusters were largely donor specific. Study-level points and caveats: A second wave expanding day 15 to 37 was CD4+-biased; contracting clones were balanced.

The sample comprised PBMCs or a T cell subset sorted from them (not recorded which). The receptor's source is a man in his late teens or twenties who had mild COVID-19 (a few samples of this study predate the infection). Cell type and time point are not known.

The CDR3 DNA sequence: TGTGCCAGCAGCTTAATGGCGGGGGGCTCCTACAATGAGCAGTTCTTC. Protein: CASSLMAGGSYNEQFF. This chain uses TRBV7-3 with TRBJ2-1; 8 bases are shared with TRBD2. Trimming removed 1 base from V and 0 bases from J; junction bases left unmatched: 2. The CDR3 extends over 16 amino acids. Per germline, CDR1 SGHTA and CDR2 FQGTGA. Based on the CDR3 plus reference TRBV7-3 and TRBJ2-1, the full variable domain is GAGVSQTPSNKVTEKGKYVELRCDPISGHTALYWYRQSLGQGPEFLIYFQGTGAADDSGLPNDRFFAVRPEGSVSTLKIQRTERGDSAVYLCASSLMAGGSYNEQFFGPGTRLTVL.